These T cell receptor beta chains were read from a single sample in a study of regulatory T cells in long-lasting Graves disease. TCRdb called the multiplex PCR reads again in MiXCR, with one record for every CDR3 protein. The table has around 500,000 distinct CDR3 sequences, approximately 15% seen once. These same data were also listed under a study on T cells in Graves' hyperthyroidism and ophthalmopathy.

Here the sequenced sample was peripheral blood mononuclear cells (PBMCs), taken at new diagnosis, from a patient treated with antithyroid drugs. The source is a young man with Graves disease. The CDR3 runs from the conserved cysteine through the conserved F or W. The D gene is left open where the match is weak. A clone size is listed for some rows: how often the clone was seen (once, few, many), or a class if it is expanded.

cdr3_aa: CASSQGLAGVTGELFF
cdr3_nt: TGTGCCAGCAGCCAAGGACTAGCGGGAGTTACCGGGGAGCTGTTTTTT
v_call: TRBV13
j_call: TRBJ2-2
d_call: TRBD2
clone_size: many
cdr3_length: 16

cdr3_aa: CASSLSGGVETQYF
cdr3_nt: TGTGCCAGCAGTTTATCTGGGGGCGTGGAGACCCAGTACTTC
v_call: TRBV27
j_call: TRBJ2-5
d_call: .
clone_size: few
cdr3_length: 14

cdr3_aa: CSASRTGAEQYF
cdr3_nt: TGCAGCGCCTCCCGAACAGGGGCCGAGCAGTACTTC
v_call: TRBV29-1
j_call: TRBJ2-7
d_call: TRBD1
clone_size: few
cdr3_length: 12

cdr3_aa: CATMGRLEGGEQYF
cdr3_nt: TGTGCCACTATGGGACGCCTGGAGGGGGGCGAGCAGTACTTC
v_call: TRBV12-3/TRBV12-4
j_call: TRBJ2-7
d_call: .
clone_size: many
cdr3_length: 14

cdr3_aa: CASSEGTRGETQYF
cdr3_nt: TGTGCCAGCAGTGAAGGGACGAGGGGGGAGACCCAGTACTTC
v_call: TRBV6-1
j_call: TRBJ2-5
d_call: .
clone_size: .
cdr3_length: 14

cdr3_aa: CASSSGTGSNEQYF
cdr3_nt: TGTGCCAGCAGTTCCGGGACAGGGTCCAACGAGCAGTACTTC
v_call: TRBV12-3/TRBV12-4
j_call: TRBJ2-7
d_call: TRBD1
clone_size: many
cdr3_length: 14

cdr3_aa: CAAGGARAGELFF
cdr3_nt: TGTGCCGCCGGTGGGGCGCGAGCCGGGGAGCTGTTTTTT
v_call: TRBV24-1
j_call: TRBJ2-2
d_call: .
clone_size: once
cdr3_length: 13

cdr3_aa: CASSHDSLPHSYEQYF
cdr3_nt: TGCGCCAGCAGTCATGACAGTTTACCTCACTCCTACGAGCAGTACTTC
v_call: TRBV5-1
j_call: TRBJ2-7
d_call: .
clone_size: .
cdr3_length: 16

cdr3_aa: CASSPGQGGSYEQYF
cdr3_nt: TGTGCCAGCAGCCCGGGACAGGGAGGGTCCTACGAGCAGTACTTC
v_call: TRBV13
j_call: TRBJ2-7
d_call: TRBD1
clone_size: few
cdr3_length: 15

cdr3_aa: CASSFSGGQPQHF
cdr3_nt: TGTGCCAGCAGTTTCTCTGGGGGACAGCCCCAGCATTTT
v_call: TRBV12-3/TRBV12-4
j_call: TRBJ1-5
d_call: .
clone_size: many
cdr3_length: 13

cdr3_aa: CASRAGTDQETQYF
cdr3_nt: TGTGCCAGCAGAGCCGGGACAGACCAAGAGACCCAGTACTTC
v_call: TRBV12-3/TRBV12-4
j_call: TRBJ2-5
d_call: TRBD1
clone_size: many
cdr3_length: 14

cdr3_aa: CASSLTKTTYEQYF
cdr3_nt: TGTGCCAGCAGTCTCACTAAGACTACCTACGAGCAGTACTTC
v_call: TRBV28
j_call: TRBJ2-7
d_call: .
clone_size: .
cdr3_length: 14

cdr3_aa: CAFEREDTYEQYF
cdr3_nt: TGTGCCTTTGAGCGGGAGGACACCTACGAGCAGTACTTC
v_call: TRBV2
j_call: TRBJ2-7
d_call: TRBD2
clone_size: many
cdr3_length: 13

cdr3_aa: CATNDSGQPQHF
cdr3_nt: TGTGCCACCAATGATTCCGGCCAGCCCCAGCATTTT
v_call: TRBV24-1
j_call: TRBJ1-5
d_call: .
clone_size: few
cdr3_length: 12

cdr3_aa: CASSLGSARRSYNEQFF
cdr3_nt: TGTGCCAGCAGTTTAGGTAGCGCACGACGCTCCTACAATGAGCAGTTCTTC
v_call: TRBV12-3/TRBV12-4
j_call: TRBJ2-1
d_call: .
clone_size: many
cdr3_length: 17

cdr3_aa: CASSLEWGLYNEQFF
cdr3_nt: TGCGCCAGCAGCTTGGAATGGGGGCTTTACAATGAGCAGTTCTTC
v_call: TRBV5-1
j_call: TRBJ2-1
d_call: .
clone_size: few
cdr3_length: 15

cdr3_aa: CAWRLDSTYEQYF
cdr3_nt: TGTGCCTGGAGGCTAGACAGTACCTACGAGCAGTACTTC
v_call: TRBV30
j_call: TRBJ2-7
d_call: .
clone_size: many
cdr3_length: 13

cdr3_aa: CASSAPRRLKRGTGELFF
cdr3_nt: TGTGCCAGCAGTGCCCCTCGACGCCTAAAAAGAGGCACCGGGGAGCTGTTTTTT
v_call: TRBV25-1
j_call: TRBJ2-2
d_call: .
clone_size: many
cdr3_length: 18

cdr3_aa: CASSPGTTRYEQYF
cdr3_nt: TGTGCCAGCAGTCCCGGGACTACACGATACGAGCAGTACTTC
v_call: TRBV6-1
j_call: TRBJ2-7
d_call: TRBD2
clone_size: .
cdr3_length: 14

cdr3_aa: CSVGGRQEGIGGTDTQYF
cdr3_nt: TGCAGCGTTGGTGGGAGGCAGGAGGGGATCGGTGGCACAGATACGCAGTATTTT
v_call: TRBV29-1
j_call: TRBJ2-3
d_call: .
clone_size: many
cdr3_length: 18

cdr3_aa: CSARSSGGNTDTQYF
cdr3_nt: TGCAGTGCTAGATCCAGCGGGGGGAACACAGATACGCAGTATTTT
v_call: TRBV20-1
j_call: TRBJ2-3
d_call: TRBD2
clone_size: many
cdr3_length: 15

cdr3_aa: CASHASGSSDEQFF
cdr3_nt: TGTGCCAGTCACGCTAGCGGGAGTTCGGATGAGCAGTTCTTC
v_call: TRBV19
j_call: TRBJ2-1
d_call: TRBD2
clone_size: many
cdr3_length: 14

cdr3_aa: CASSTPGRKVVSLETQYF
cdr3_nt: TGTGCCAGCTCAACCCCCGGTCGAAAAGTTGTGTCCTTAGAGACCCAGTACTTC
v_call: TRBV18
j_call: TRBJ2-5
d_call: .
clone_size: .
cdr3_length: 18

cdr3_aa: CASSIQATTGELFF
cdr3_nt: TGTGCCAGCAGCATCCAGGCTACCACCGGGGAGCTGTTTTTT
v_call: TRBV7-3
j_call: TRBJ2-2
d_call: .
clone_size: many
cdr3_length: 14

cdr3_aa: CASSLGGNNQPQHF
cdr3_nt: TGTGCCAGCAGCTTGGGAGGGAACAATCAGCCCCAGCATTTT
v_call: TRBV5-6
j_call: TRBJ1-5
d_call: .
clone_size: .
cdr3_length: 14

cdr3_aa: CSARDGRAEPSSYNEQFF
cdr3_nt: TGCAGTGCTAGAGACGGGAGAGCAGAGCCAAGCTCCTACAATGAGCAGTTCTTC
v_call: TRBV20-1
j_call: TRBJ2-1
d_call: .
clone_size: .
cdr3_length: 18